This passage covers 12 T cell receptor beta chains from one sample sequenced in a study of blood T cell repertoires in COVID-19. Profiled with immunoSEQ multiplex PCR; TCRdb holds only in-frame clones, not every one. The top ten clones hold about 1.9% of a sample with 400,000 or so clones, around 87% of them seen once. The specimen was PBMCs or T cells enriched from blood (not recorded which). The source is a man aged 35-49 years in a cohort exposed to, infected with or recovered from COVID-19 (not recorded which).

V is TRBV2 and J is TRBJ2-1, with 8 nucleotides matching TRBD2. Germline values: CDR1 SNHLY, CDR2 FYNNEI. With 6 bases clipped from V and 10 bases from J, the junction kept 17 bases outside the gene matches. CDR3 length: 16 amino acids. The chain's CDR3 is CASSVRLAGVTEEQFF. CDR3 sequence (DNA): TGTGCCAGCAGCGTGCGTCTAGCGGGCGTGACGGAAGAGCAGTTCTTC.

The chain is built from TRBV19 and TRBJ1-3, with 8 bases identical to TRBD1. V lost 5 bases, J lost 0 bases, and 15 bases stayed unmatched. The CDR3 loop spans 19 amino acids. The germline CDR1 and CDR2 sequences are LNHDA and SQIVND (reference sequence). The CDR3 loop reads CASSVSTGTGPSSGNTIYF. The CDR3 DNA reads TGTGCCAGTAGTGTCTCGACCGGGACAGGACCGAGCTCTGGAAACACCATATATTTT.

This chain connects TRBV19 to TRBJ2-1; 8 bases agree with TRBD2. The length of the CDR3 is 14 residues. Per germline, CDR1 LNHDA and CDR2 SQIVND (reference sequence). J was trimmed by 8 bases and V by 3 bases; bases with no gene match: 6. CDR3 coding DNA: TGTGCCAGTAGTATTGGGACTAGGGGCGATGAGCAGTTCTTC. It encodes CASSIGTRGDEQFF. Full variable domain (outside the CDR3, taken from reference TRBV19 and TRBJ2-1): DGGITQSPKYLFRKEGQNVTLSCEQNLNHDAMYWYRQDPGQGLRLIYYSQIVNDFQKGDIAEGYSVSREKKESFPLTVTSAQKNPTAFYLCASSIGTRGDEQFFGPGTRLTVL.

This chain joins TRBV7-8 and TRBJ2-2; D may be TRBD2 (5 bases). The V and J ends lost 4 bases and 3 bases respectively, with 12 bases between them. The germline V gene has CDR1 SGHVS and CDR2 FQNEAQ. The CDR3 sequence is 15 residues long. CDR3 nucleotide sequence: TGTGCCAGCAGCTCTTTAGACTACTACACCGGGGAGCTGTTTTTT. Amino acid sequence: CASSSLDYYTGELFF.

V is TRBV5-1 and J is TRBJ2-1; 7 positions match TRBD2. Trimming took 4 bases from V and 8 from J; bases not matched to a gene: 9. This CDR3 is built from 14 residues. The germline V gene has CDR1 SGHRS and CDR2 YFSETQ. The CDR3 region is CASSDRDYAYEQFF. The CDR3 nucleotides are TGCGCCAGCAGCGACCGGGACTATGCCTATGAGCAGTTCTTC.

This clone was seen only a few times. This chain links TRBV2 with TRBJ2-4, with TRBD1 matching over 10 bases. Germline V CDR1 and CDR2: SNHLY, FYNNEI. The length of the CDR3 is 19 residues. The V and J ends lost 7 bases and 0 bases, in that order; junction bases with no gene match: 15. This CDR3 is CASNRPGQGFRGAKNIQYF. The CDR3 DNA reads TGTGCCAGCAACCGACCGGGACAGGGGTTCCGGGGAGCCAAAAACATTCAGTACTTC.

The rearrangement links TRBV2 to TRBJ2-7, with D possibly being TRBD2 (5 bases). Germline lookup yields CDR1 SNHLY and CDR2 FYNNEI. Trimming removed 5 bases at V and 5 bases at J, with 13 bases between. This CDR3 region has 13 residues. CDR3 DNA sequence: TGTGCCAGCAGTCGGGAAGGAAACAACGAGCAGTACTTC. It encodes CASSREGNNEQYF.

J is TRBJ2-5 and V is TRBV30; 9 nucleotides align to TRBD2. In germline, CDR1 is GTSNPN, CDR2 SVGIG (reference sequence). The CDR3 extends over 15 amino acids. J lost 1 base, V lost 3 bases, and 6 bases had no gene match. CDR3 nucleotides: TGTGCCTGGAGAATTGCGGGAGGGCTCCAAGAGACCCAGTACTTC. Its protein is CAWRIAGGLQETQYF.

Concerning this clone itself: The same CDR3 also results from other DNA sequences found in this sample. J is TRBJ2-2 and V is TRBV28; no firm D call. This CDR3 spans 14 amino acids. The germline V and J ends were trimmed by 2 bases and 2 bases, with 6 bases remaining between them. Germline V CDR1 and CDR2: MDHEN, SYDVKM. The CDR3 bases are TGTGCCAGCAGTTTAGGCCAAAACACCGGGGAGCTGTTTTTT. Encoded protein: CASSLGQNTGELFF.

V and J are TRBV6-1 and TRBJ1-6; no reliable D call. The CDR3 contains 14 residues. Germline V gene sequence: CDR1 MNHNS, CDR2 SASEGT. The V end lost 2 bases, the J end lost 7 bases, and 9 bases lay between the germline ends. The DNA for the CDR3 is TGTGCCAGCAGTGAAAAAGGGAGGAATTCACCCCTCCACTTT. This translates into CASSEKGRNSPLHF.

The chain combines TRBV27 with TRBJ2-1, with 9 bases identical to TRBD2. Trimming at V came to 3 bases and at J to 5 bases, leaving 8 bases not matched to a gene. The CDR3 has 16 amino acids. Germline values: CDR1 MNHEY, CDR2 SMNVEV (reference sequence). Written as DNA, the CDR3 is TGTGCCAGCAGTTTTCTAAGTCTAGCGGGAAACAATGAGCAGTTCTTC. This sequence encodes CASSFLSLAGNNEQFF.

As concerns this clone: This sample includes further DNA sequences coding for the same CDR3. The chain couples TRBV19 to TRBJ1-5, with no clear D. This CDR3 comprises 13 residues. Germline values: CDR1 LNHDA, CDR2 SQIVND (reference sequence). V lost 6 bases and J lost 4, with 10 bases in between. CDR3: CASSPRLNQPQHF. CDR3 DNA: TGTGCCAGTAGCCCCAGGTTGAATCAGCCCCAGCATTTT.